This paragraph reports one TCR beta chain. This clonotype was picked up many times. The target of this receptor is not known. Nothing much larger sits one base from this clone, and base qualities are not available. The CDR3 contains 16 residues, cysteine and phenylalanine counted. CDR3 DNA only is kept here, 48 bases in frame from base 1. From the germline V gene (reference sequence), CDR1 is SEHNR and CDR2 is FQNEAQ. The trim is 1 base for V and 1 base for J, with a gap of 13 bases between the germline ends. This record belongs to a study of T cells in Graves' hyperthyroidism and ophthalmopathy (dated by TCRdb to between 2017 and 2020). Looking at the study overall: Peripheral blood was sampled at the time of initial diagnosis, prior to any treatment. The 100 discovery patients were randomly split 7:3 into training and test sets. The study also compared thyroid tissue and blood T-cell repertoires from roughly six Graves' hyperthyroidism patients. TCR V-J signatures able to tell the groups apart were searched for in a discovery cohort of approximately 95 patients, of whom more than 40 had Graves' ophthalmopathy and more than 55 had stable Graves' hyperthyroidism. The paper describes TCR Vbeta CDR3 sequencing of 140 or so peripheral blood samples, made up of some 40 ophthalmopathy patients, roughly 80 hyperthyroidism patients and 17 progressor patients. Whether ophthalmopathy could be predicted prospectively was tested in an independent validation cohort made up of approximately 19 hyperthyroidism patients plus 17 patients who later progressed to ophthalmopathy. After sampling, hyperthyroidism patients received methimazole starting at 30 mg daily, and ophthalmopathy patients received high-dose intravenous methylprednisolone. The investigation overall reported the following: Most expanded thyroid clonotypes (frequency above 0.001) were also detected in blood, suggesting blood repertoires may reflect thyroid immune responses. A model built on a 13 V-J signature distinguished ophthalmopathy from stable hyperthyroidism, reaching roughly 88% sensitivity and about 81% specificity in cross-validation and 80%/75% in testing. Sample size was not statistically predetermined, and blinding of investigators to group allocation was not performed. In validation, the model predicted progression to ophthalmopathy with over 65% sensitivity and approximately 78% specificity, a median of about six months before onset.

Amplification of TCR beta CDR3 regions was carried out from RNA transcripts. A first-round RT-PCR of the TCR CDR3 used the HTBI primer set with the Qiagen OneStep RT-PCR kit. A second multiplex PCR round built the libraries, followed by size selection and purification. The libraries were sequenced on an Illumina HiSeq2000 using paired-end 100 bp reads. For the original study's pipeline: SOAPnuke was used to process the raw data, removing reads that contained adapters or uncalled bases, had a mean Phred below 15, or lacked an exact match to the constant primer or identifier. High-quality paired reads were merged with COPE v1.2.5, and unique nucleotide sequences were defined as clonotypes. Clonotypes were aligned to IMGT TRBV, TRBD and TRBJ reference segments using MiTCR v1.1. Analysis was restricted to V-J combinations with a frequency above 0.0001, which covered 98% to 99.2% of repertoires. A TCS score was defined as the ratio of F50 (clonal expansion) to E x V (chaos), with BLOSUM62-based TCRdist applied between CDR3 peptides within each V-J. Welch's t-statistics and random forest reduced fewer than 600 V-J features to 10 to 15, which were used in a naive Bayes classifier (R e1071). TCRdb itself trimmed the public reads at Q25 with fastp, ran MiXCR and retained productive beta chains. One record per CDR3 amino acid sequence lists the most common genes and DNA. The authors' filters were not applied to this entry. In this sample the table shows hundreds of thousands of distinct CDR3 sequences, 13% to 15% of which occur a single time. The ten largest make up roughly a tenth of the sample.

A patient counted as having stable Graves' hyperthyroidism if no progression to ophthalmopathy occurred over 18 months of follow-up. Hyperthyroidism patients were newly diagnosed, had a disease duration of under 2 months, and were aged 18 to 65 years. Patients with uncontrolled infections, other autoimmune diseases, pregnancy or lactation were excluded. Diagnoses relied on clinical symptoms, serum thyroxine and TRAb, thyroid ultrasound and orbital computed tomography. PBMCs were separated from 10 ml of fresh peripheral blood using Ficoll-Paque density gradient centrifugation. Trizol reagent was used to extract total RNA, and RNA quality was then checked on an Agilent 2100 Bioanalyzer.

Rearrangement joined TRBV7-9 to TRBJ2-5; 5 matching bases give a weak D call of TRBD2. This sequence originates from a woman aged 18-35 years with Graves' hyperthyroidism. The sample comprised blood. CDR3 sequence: CASSLVLGSGQETQYF. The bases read TGTGCCAGCAGCTTAGTACTCGGAAGCGGCCAAGAGACCCAGTACTTC.